A single sample is the source of the 19 T cell receptor beta chains below, sequenced in a study of blood T cells in healthy people across ages. The second PCR ran roughly 7 to 12 cycles with a sample-barcoded 5' primer and J-beta primers. Each CDR3 protein gets one entry after TCRdb re-called the 5' RACE reads with MiXCR. This table has around 1.5 million distinct CDR3 sequences, about 35% appearing once. The source material was blood. The source is a woman aged 30 to 39 in good health.

This sequence joins TRBV3-1 and TRBJ1-2, with a tentative D call TRBD1 (5 bases). The germline gives CDR1 LGHDT, CDR2 YNNKEL (reference sequence). The CDR3 consists of 13 residues. Between the trimmed V and J ends, which lost 3 bases and 6 bases, there was a span of 11 bases. The CDR3 nucleotides are TGTGCCAGCAGCCACTTGATGGGGGATGGCTACACCTTC. It is translated as CASSHLMGDGYTF.

The chain joins TRBV10-3 to TRBJ2-1; 8 nucleotides match TRBD1. The CDR3 runs to 17 residues. Germline V gene data show CDR1 as ENHRY and CDR2 as SYGVKD. V lost 3 bases to trimming and J lost 7 bases; unmatched junction nucleotides: 14. Here the CDR3 reads CAISEYGQGRVDNEQFF. CDR3 DNA sequence: TGTGCCATCAGTGAATACGGACAGGGCCGGGTCGATAATGAGCAGTTCTTC.

This clonotype was counted at least ten times. This chain joins TRBV28 and TRBJ1-5; no definite D call. The ends were cut back, 7 bases at V and 5 bases at J, with 12 bases in the middle. Germline lookup yields CDR1 MDHEN and CDR2 SYDVKM. The CDR3 runs to 13 residues. The CDR3 nucleotides are TGTGCCAGCAACCCCCTTCCCCATCAGCCCCAGCATTTT. It translates to CASNPLPHQPQHF. Looking up the rest from reference TRBV28 and TRBJ1-5 gives the full variable domain: DVKVTQSSRYLVKRTGEKVFLECVQDMDHENMFWYRQDPGLGLRLIYFSYDVKMKEKGDIPEGYSVSREKKERFSLILESASTNQTSMYLCASNPLPHQPQHFGDGTRLSIL.

This clonotype was seen at least ten times. V is TRBV29-1 and J is TRBJ1-2; D call uncertain. CDR1 and CDR2 from the germline V gene are SQVTM and ANQGSEA. This CDR3 has 12 residues. Trimming removed 0 bases from V and 3 bases from J, with 5 bases in between. The CDR3 region has the DNA TGCAGCGTTGAAGAGACACACTATGGCTACACCTTC. It encodes CSVEETHYGYTF.

This chain uses TRBV6-1 with TRBJ2-7; D unclear. This CDR3 contains 14 residues. The V end was cut by 2 bases, the J end by 2 bases, with 10 bases between. Germline V gene lookup returns CDR1 MNHNS and CDR2 SASEGT. The CDR3 region has the DNA TGTGCCAGCAGTGAAATTGCGCTCCCCTACGAGCAGTACTTC. Its translation: CASSEIALPYEQYF.

This chain links TRBV4-2 with TRBJ2-3, with D tentatively TRBD1 (6 bases). V lost 3 bases and J lost 6, with 13 bases in between. Germline lookup yields CDR1 LGHNA and CDR2 YNFKEQ. The CDR3 is 14 amino acids. The DNA for the CDR3 is TGTGCCAGCAGCCAGAGTCAGGGGCCCGATACGCAGTATTTT. Protein product: CASSQSQGPDTQYF.

This clonotype was seen many times. The chain combines TRBV2 with TRBJ2-5; TRBD2 is a possible D gene (5 bases). Trimming stripped 7 bases from V and 4 bases from J, with 13 bases between. The germline gives CDR1 SNHLY, CDR2 FYNNEI. The CDR3 extends over 13 amino acids. The CDR3 DNA is TGTGCCAGCACCGTAAATGGGAGAGAGACCCAGTACTTC. This translates into CASTVNGRETQYF. The complete variable domain, with remaining parts taken from reference TRBV2 and TRBJ2-5, reads EPEVTQTPSHQVTQMGQEVILRCVPISNHLYFYWYRQILGQKVEFLVSFYNNEISEKSEIFDDQFSVERPDGSNFTLKIRSTKLEDSAMYFCASTVNGRETQYFGPGTRLLVL.

A note on this clonotype: The junction departs from the called germline gene at one end, perhaps through a read error. This chain uses TRBV12-3 or TRBV12-4 with TRBJ2-5, with unresolved D. The CDR3 runs to 14 residues. The CDR3 DNA is TGTACCAGCAGTTTCGGGCTTAACCAAGAGACCCAGTACTTC. Translating it yields CTSSFGLNQETQYF.

The V and J genes are TRBV27 and TRBJ2-5; TRBD2 agrees at 10 bases. The germline V gene encodes CDR1 MNHEY and CDR2 SMNVEV (reference sequence). The length of the CDR3 is 14 residues. Unmatched junction bases numbered 6, after V lost 5 bases and J lost 6 bases. This CDR3 is CASSDLAGAQTQYF. The CDR3 DNA follows: TGTGCCAGCAGTGATCTAGCGGGAGCTCAGACCCAGTACTTC.

The chain employs TRBV27 and TRBJ2-4; D not certain. V lost 6 bases and J 0 bases, leaving 9 bases between the germline ends. Germline loops: CDR1 MNHEY, CDR2 SMNVEV (reference sequence). CDR3 size: 14 residues. The CDR3 protein is CASRSPLAKNIQYF. For the CDR3, the DNA is TGTGCCAGCAGATCCCCTCTAGCCAAAAACATTCAGTACTTC.

This chain uses TRBV5-5 with TRBJ2-5; D possibly corresponds to TRBD1 (6 bases). Trimming took 0 bases from V and 3 from J, leaving 9 bases between them. The germline V gene has CDR1 SGHKS and CDR2 YYEKEE (reference sequence). CDR3 size: 14 residues. The CDR3 reads CASSLADSKETQYF. The CDR3 coding sequence is TGTGCCAGCAGCTTGGCGGACAGTAAAGAGACCCAGTACTTC. Together with reference TRBV5-5 and TRBJ2-5, the CDR3 gives the full variable domain: DAGVTQSPTHLIKTRGQQVTLRCSPISGHKSVSWYQQVLGQGPQFIFQYYEKEERGRGNFPDRFSARQFPNYSSELNVNALLLGDSALYLCASSLADSKETQYFGPGTRLLVL.

The rearrangement uses TRBV28 and TRBJ2-7, with TRBD2 identical over 9 bases. J lost 5 bases, V lost 3 bases, and 2 bases had no gene match. Germline V CDR1 and CDR2: MDHEN, SYDVKM. CDR3 length: 13 residues. The CDR3 loop is CASSFASGNEQYF. DNA of the CDR3: TGTGCCAGCAGTTTTGCTAGCGGGAACGAGCAGTACTTC.

V usage is TRBV11-2 and J usage is TRBJ2-7; no firm D call. The CDR3 covers 14 residues. The germline V and J ends were trimmed by 0 bases and 1 base, with 7 bases remaining between them. CDR1 is SGHAT and CDR2 is FQNNGV in the germline V gene. CDR3 bases: TGTGCCAGCAGCTTAGATTGGGTTTCCTACGAGCAGTACTTC. Protein sequence: CASSLDWVSYEQYF.

V is TRBV11-2 and J is TRBJ2-3; no firm D call. V shed 0 bases and J shed 2 bases, with 18 bases lying between them. From germline, CDR1 is SGHAT and CDR2 FQNNGV. This CDR3 spans 18 amino acids. CDR3 sequence reads: CASSLEAQAPFYTDTQYF. The CDR3, as DNA: TGTGCCAGCAGCTTAGAAGCGCAGGCCCCATTTTACACAGATACGCAGTATTTT.

The V and J genes are TRBV27 and TRBJ2-5, with TRBD2 matching 8 bases. Trimming cost V 4 bases and J 5 bases; bases outside gene matches: 12. The CDR3 has 16 residues. The germline CDR1 and CDR2 sequences are MNHEY and SMNVEV (reference sequence). The CDR3 here is CASSSPGLGLQETQYF. Here the CDR3 DNA reads TGTGCCAGCAGTTCTCCGGGACTAGGATTGCAGGAGACCCAGTACTTC.

The rearrangement links TRBV6-5 to TRBJ2-5, with D possibly being TRBD1 (6 bases). The V gene lost 0 bases and the J gene lost 0 bases, with 20 bases spanning the gap. Per germline, CDR1 MNHEY and CDR2 SVGAGI. This CDR3 is built from 19 residues. The CDR3 is CASSYSPFPGTKYQETQYF. In DNA form, the CDR3 reads TGTGCCAGCAGTTACTCACCCTTTCCCGGGACAAAGTACCAAGAGACCCAGTACTTC.

The chain recombines TRBV6-1 with TRBJ2-1; D is undetermined. Germline CDR1 and CDR2: MNHNS and SASEGT. V was cut by 6 bases and J by 4 bases, with 7 bases left in between. This CDR3 is built from 12 residues. CDR3 DNA: TGTGCCAGCAGCGAATGGTACAATGAGCAGTTCTTC. As protein: CASSEWYNEQFF.

A remark on this clonotype: At one end the junction does not follow the germline gene, possibly because of a read error. V is TRBV5-5 and J is TRBJ2-5; D perhaps matches TRBD1 (5 bases). The tail of the sequence fits TRBJ2-7 better, so the J call may be wrong. This CDR3 contains 14 residues. CDR1 and CDR2 from the germline V gene are SGHKS and YYEKEE (reference sequence). The CDR3 DNA reads TGTGCCAGCACCTTGGTGGGGCGGACGGGCGAGCAGTACTTC. This gives the protein CASTLVGRTGEQYF.

This clonotype was counted only a few times. The rearrangement uses TRBV20-1 and TRBJ2-7; D may be TRBD1 (8 bases). Germline V CDR1 and CDR2: DFQATT, SNEGSKA (reference sequence). There are 14 residues in the CDR3. V was cut by 4 bases and J by 4 bases, with 17 bases left in between. In nucleotides, the CDR3 is TGCAGTGCTACTACAGGGGGGGCGCCTTACGAGCAGTACTTC. Protein sequence: CSATTGGAPYEQYF.